A selection of T cell receptor beta chains follows, all from one sample in a study of patients and donors after allogeneic stem cell transplantation. One entry per CDR3 protein, called by TCRdb with MiXCR from the RT-PCR reads. This table has about a million distinct CDR3 sequences, approximately 19% appearing once. Sequencing was carried out using blood, either unsorted or a sorted T cell fraction (not recorded which). All receptors derive from a human donor who was either an allogeneic HSCT recipient or a stem cell or donor lymphocyte infusion donor (not recorded which). It is not recorded whose cells these are; they may come from a transplant donor. Each CDR3 is given with its conserved first and last residue. The D gene is left open where the match is weak. A clone size is listed for some rows: how often the clone was seen (once, few, many), or a class if it is expanded.

D: -; size: -; J: TRBJ2-1; V: TRBV30; CDR3: CAWSEVFYNEQFF; DNA: TGTGCCTGGAGTGAGGTTTTTTACAATGAGCAGTTCTTC
D: TRBD2; size: -; J: TRBJ2-7; V: TRBV6-1; CDR3: CASSPPGGRLYEQYF; DNA: TGTGCCAGCAGTCCCCCGGGGGGAAGGCTTTACGAGCAGTACTTC
D: TRBD1; size: -; J: TRBJ1-4; V: TRBV20-1; CDR3: CSASGDRGNEKLFF; DNA: TGCAGTGCTAGCGGGGACAGGGGAAATGAAAAACTGTTTTTT
D: -; size: -; J: TRBJ2-7; V: TRBV29-1; CDR3: CSVEFRGITYEQYF; DNA: TGCAGCGTTGAATTTCGGGGCATAACCTACGAGCAGTACTTC
D: TRBD1; size: -; J: TRBJ1-2; V: TRBV24-1; CDR3: CATSDLSTGGGYTF; DNA: TGTGCCACCAGTGATTTATCAACAGGGGGCGGCTACACCTTC
D: -; size: few; J: TRBJ1-1; V: TRBV7-9; CDR3: CASTLGGLLNTEAFF; DNA: TGTGCCAGCACTCTGGGGGGCCTCCTGAACACTGAAGCTTTCTTT
D: TRBD2; size: -; J: TRBJ2-1; V: TRBV24-1; CDR3: CATSSLAGSRGNEQFF; DNA: TGTGCCACCAGTAGCCTAGCGGGCTCCAGGGGCAATGAGCAGTTCTTC
D: TRBD1; size: few; J: TRBJ1-4; V: TRBV12-3/TRBV12-4; CDR3: CASSRGGQTTTNEKLFF; DNA: TGTGCCAGCAGCAGGGGGGGACAGACGACGACTAATGAAAAACTGTTTTTT
D: -; size: once; J: TRBJ1-4; V: TRBV12-3/TRBV12-4; CDR3: CASSRRAVTNEKLFF; DNA: TGTGCCAGCAGCCGCAGGGCCGTAACGAATGAAAAACTGTTTTTT
D: -; size: -; J: TRBJ2-7; V: TRBV7-6; CDR3: CASSADRPYEQYF; DNA: TGTGCCAGCAGCGCGGACCGTCCCTACGAGCAGTACTTC
D: TRBD2; size: -; J: TRBJ2-1; V: TRBV20-1; CDR3: CSATKREGYNEQFF; DNA: TGCAGTGCTACAAAGCGGGAGGGCTACAATGAGCAGTTCTTC
D: TRBD2; size: -; J: TRBJ2-5; V: TRBV5-5; CDR3: CASSFGLARGETQYF; DNA: TGTGCCAGCAGCTTCGGACTAGCGCGAGGGGAGACCCAGTACTTC
D: -; size: -; J: TRBJ1-1; V: TRBV20-1; CDR3: CSARDLPGTTGTEAFF; DNA: TGCAGTGCTAGAGATCTCCCCGGGACGACAGGAACTGAAGCTTTCTTT
D: -; size: -; J: TRBJ2-7; V: TRBV11-2; CDR3: CASSPRTSRDGEQYF; DNA: TGTGCCAGCAGCCCCCGGACCAGCCGAGATGGCGAGCAGTACTTC
D: -; size: few; J: TRBJ2-1; V: TRBV14; CDR3: CASRKTGGGHNEQFF; DNA: TGTGCCAGCAGAAAAACTGGGGGCGGTCACAATGAGCAGTTCTTC
D: TRBD2; size: few; J: TRBJ2-2; V: TRBV13; CDR3: CASSMLAGLTNTGELFF; DNA: TGTGCCAGCAGCATGCTAGCGGGCCTAACGAACACCGGGGAGCTGTTTTTT
D: -; size: many; J: TRBJ2-7; V: TRBV6-5; CDR3: CASSLDTSSYEQYF; DNA: TGTGCCAGCAGTTTGGACACGAGCTCCTACGAGCAGTACTTC
D: -; size: -; J: TRBJ2-7; V: TRBV29-1; CDR3: CSVQGRSSYEQYF; DNA: TGCAGCGTTCAGGGTCGCAGCTCCTACGAGCAGTACTTC
D: -; size: -; J: TRBJ2-3; V: TRBV5-1; CDR3: CASSSRDWTDTQYF; DNA: TGCGCTAGTTCGAGCAGGGATTGGACAGATACGCAGTATTTT
D: -; size: few; J: TRBJ2-1; V: TRBV5-1; CDR3: CASSLKYGESSYNEQFF; DNA: TGCGCCAGCAGCTTGAAGTATGGTGAGAGCTCCTACAATGAGCAGTTCTTC
D: TRBD1; size: -; J: TRBJ1-2; V: TRBV6-5; CDR3: CASSYGTGLYYGYTF; DNA: TGTGCCAGCAGTTACGGGACAGGGCTTTACTATGGCTACACCTTC
D: -; size: -; J: TRBJ1-5; V: TRBV3-1; CDR3: CASSQGSSLNQPQHF; DNA: TGTGCCAGCAGCCAGGGATCGTCCCTCAATCAGCCCCAGCATTTT
D: TRBD1; size: few; J: TRBJ2-7; V: TRBV7-9; CDR3: CASSIAQGSYEQYF; DNA: TGTGCCAGCAGCATTGCACAGGGGTCCTACGAGCAGTACTTC
D: TRBD2; size: -; J: TRBJ2-7; V: TRBV7-9; CDR3: CASSTRGTSVYEQYF; DNA: TGTGCCAGCAGCACCCGCGGGACTAGCGTCTACGAGCAGTACTTC
D: TRBD2; size: few; J: TRBJ2-1; V: TRBV4-3; CDR3: CASSQDRGTSGDNEQFF; DNA: TGCGCCAGCAGCCAAGATCGTGGGACTAGCGGGGACAATGAGCAGTTCTTC
D: -; size: few; J: TRBJ1-3; V: TRBV30; CDR3: CAWRAESTSGNTIYF; DNA: TGTGCCTGGAGGGCGGAGAGTACCTCTGGAAACACCATATATTTT
D: -; size: few; J: TRBJ1-2; V: TRBV3-1; CDR3: CASSRLRYGYTF; DNA: TGTGCCAGCAGCCGCCTTCGCTATGGCTACACCTTC
D: TRBD1; size: few; J: TRBJ2-4; V: TRBV15; CDR3: CATSRDRQGRDIQYF; DNA: TGTGCCACCAGCAGAGATCGACAGGGAAGGGACATTCAGTACTTC
D: -; size: -; J: TRBJ2-2; V: TRBV7-9; CDR3: CASSYQTGELFF; DNA: TGTGCCAGCAGCTACCAGACCGGGGAGCTGTTTTTT